The clone carrying this TCR beta chain was counted between two and nine times. This record belongs to a study of blood T cells in healthy people across ages. About the study: Capturing about one barcoded beta molecule per two T cells was achieved by template switching.

Primed by a sample-barcoded 5' primer and a J-beta primer mix, a second PCR proceeded for about 7 to 12 cycles. Via MiXCR, TCRdb re-called the 5' RACE reads, giving one row per CDR3 protein. The data hold hundreds of thousands of distinct CDR3 sequences, with 20% to 25% observed a single time. The sequence came from a man aged 65 to 85 in good health. The sample was blood.

This chain's CDR3 is CASSHGQSNTEAFF. DNA for the CDR3: TGCGCCAGCAGCCACGGACAGTCGAACACTGAAGCTTTCTTT. This rearrangement joins TRBV5-1 to TRBJ1-1; D possibly corresponds to TRBD1 (6 bases). The CDR3 covers 14 residues. Trimming removed 4 bases at V and 1 base at J, with 11 bases between. The germline V gene has CDR1 SGHRS and CDR2 YFSETQ.